Presented here are 4 T cell receptor beta chains from one specimen sequenced in a study of Graves' ophthalmopathy and Graves' hyperthyroidism. Using RNA transcripts, the TCR beta CDR3 regions were amplified. First-round RT-PCR used HTBI primers; second-round multiplex PCR followed. TCRdb called the multiplex PCR reads again in MiXCR, with one record for every CDR3 protein. Seen here are 660,000 or so distinct CDR3 sequences, more than 40% observed once, and the top ten hold over 2.5%. Sequenced sample: peripheral blood. These receptors came from an adult man with Graves' ophthalmopathy.

A few counts support this clonotype. This chain links TRBV7-2 with TRBJ2-2; possible D gene TRBD1, 6 bases. CDR1 and CDR2 (germline): SGHTA, FQGNSA. The CDR3 totals 17 residues. Trimming removed 2 bases at V and 5 bases at J, with 18 bases between. The CDR3 nucleotides are TGTGCCAGCAGCTTAAATAGCAGGGGCGCGTTAACCGGGGAGCTGTTTTTT. Translation gives CASSLNSRGALTGELFF.

Here the CDR3 DNA reads TGTGCCAGCAGCCCCCCGGGGGACACCTTC. As protein: CASSPPGDTF. V and J are TRBV7-9 and TRBJ1-2; possibly TRBD1 for D (5 bases). Germline CDR1 is SEHNR and CDR2 is FQNEAQ (reference sequence). The V end was cut by 5 bases, the J end by 12 bases, with 10 bases between. This CDR3 is 10 amino acids long.

The chain uses TRBV5-1 and TRBJ1-4, with D possibly TRBD1 on 5 matching bases. The CDR3 is 15 residues long. V was trimmed by 4 bases and J by 2 bases, leaving 12 bases between them. CDR1 is SGHRS and CDR2 is YFSETQ in the germline V gene. This CDR3 is CASSTDSYTNEKLFF. For the CDR3, the DNA is TGCGCCAGCAGCACCGACAGCTATACTAATGAAAAACTGTTTTTT.

This clonotype has more than one count but fewer than ten. V usage is TRBV9 and J usage is TRBJ2-5; perhaps D is TRBD1 or TRBD2 (5 bases each). This CDR3 is built from 15 residues. CDR1 is SGDLS and CDR2 is YYNGEE in the germline V gene. Between the trimmed V and J ends, which lost 0 bases and 5 bases, there was a span of 14 bases. CDR3 nucleotide sequence: TGTGCCAGCAGCGTAGGGGGGACGCCGGGGGAGACCCAGTACTTC. Translated: CASSVGGTPGETQYF.